The rows below give T cell receptor beta chains drawn from one sample of a study of blood T cell repertoires in COVID-19. Assay used: immunoSEQ multiplex PCR; TCRdb lists only in-frame clones, some missing. The sample lists 85,000 to 100,000 clones; approximately 84% were seen once. The sample taken for sequencing was peripheral blood. The receptors were gathered from a woman in her sixties with acute or convalescent COVID-19. CDR3s include the opening cysteine and the closing phenylalanine or tryptophan. A D gene is named only where the DNA matches it firmly. Clone size, where shown, is once, few, many, or a class for clones that have expanded.

d_call: NA; j_call: TRBJ2-2; v_call: TRBV12-3/TRBV12-4; clone_size: NA; cdr3_nt: TGTGCCAGCAGACATCGGAACACCGGGGAGCTGTTTTTT; cdr3_aa: CASRHRNTGELFF
d_call: TRBD1; j_call: TRBJ1-3; v_call: TRBV10-3; clone_size: NA; cdr3_nt: TGTGCCATCAACCGAGACAGGGGAGGAAACACCATATATTTT; cdr3_aa: CAINRDRGGNTIYF
d_call: TRBD1; j_call: TRBJ1-2; v_call: TRBV28; clone_size: NA; cdr3_nt: TGTGCCAGCAGTTTATTACAGGGGGCAGGGATTGGGTATGGCTACACCTTC; cdr3_aa: CASSLLQGAGIGYGYTF
d_call: TRBD1; j_call: TRBJ2-7; v_call: TRBV27; clone_size: NA; cdr3_nt: TGTGCCAGCAGCTGGGACAGCGTGGGAGAGCAGTACTTC; cdr3_aa: CASSWDSVGEQYF
d_call: NA; j_call: TRBJ1-3; v_call: TRBV4-2; clone_size: NA; cdr3_nt: TGTGCCAGCAGCCAAGATTTCCGACAGGGAAACACCATATATTTT; cdr3_aa: CASSQDFRQGNTIYF
d_call: NA; j_call: TRBJ2-6; v_call: TRBV2; clone_size: NA; cdr3_nt: TGTGCCAGCAGTGAGTCTACGACTGGGGCCAACGTCCTGACTTTC; cdr3_aa: CASSESTTGANVLTF
d_call: TRBD1; j_call: TRBJ1-5; v_call: TRBV19; clone_size: NA; cdr3_nt: TGTGCCAGTAGTACCGCCGGGACAGAATATCAGCCCCAGCATTTT; cdr3_aa: CASSTAGTEYQPQHF
d_call: TRBD2; j_call: TRBJ2-4; v_call: TRBV19; clone_size: once; cdr3_nt: TGTGCCAGTAGTAACCCGGGACTAGGAGGAAACATTCAGTACTTT; cdr3_aa: CASSNPGLGGNIQYF
d_call: TRBD2; j_call: TRBJ2-1; v_call: TRBV10-3; clone_size: few; cdr3_nt: TGTGCCATCAGTGAATTTCTAGCGGATGCCAATGAGCAGTTCTTC; cdr3_aa: CAISEFLADANEQFF
d_call: NA; j_call: TRBJ1-2; v_call: TRBV28; clone_size: NA; cdr3_nt: TGTGCCAGCAGTTTTCCCCCACAACAGGCTAACTATGGCTACACCTTC; cdr3_aa: CASSFPPQQANYGYTF
d_call: NA; j_call: TRBJ1-6; v_call: TRBV5-4; clone_size: NA; cdr3_nt: TGTGCCAGCAGCCGGGGTTGGGAGAATTCACCCCTCCACTTT; cdr3_aa: CASSRGWENSPLHF
d_call: TRBD1; j_call: TRBJ1-1; v_call: TRBV28; clone_size: NA; cdr3_nt: TGTGCCAGCAGAAGGACAGGGGCGAGGGGGATGAACACTGAAGCTTTCTTT; cdr3_aa: CASRRTGARGMNTEAFF
d_call: NA; j_call: TRBJ1-4; v_call: TRBV4-1; clone_size: NA; cdr3_nt: TGCGCCAGCAGCCAAAGGCCGACAGGCGAGAATGAAAAACTGTTTTTT; cdr3_aa: CASSQRPTGENEKLFF
d_call: TRBD1; j_call: TRBJ1-1; v_call: TRBV15; clone_size: NA; cdr3_nt: TGTGCCACCAGCAGACCCCGACAGGGCCTGAACACTGAAGCTTTCTTT; cdr3_aa: CATSRPRQGLNTEAFF
d_call: TRBD2; j_call: TRBJ2-2; v_call: TRBV4-1; clone_size: NA; cdr3_nt: TGCGCCAGCAGCCAAGTTCCCGGGGGTAGCGGGGGGAGATTGAACACCGGGGAGCTGTTTTTT; cdr3_aa: CASSQVPGGSGGRLNTGELFF
d_call: TRBD1; j_call: TRBJ1-1; v_call: TRBV11-2; clone_size: NA; cdr3_nt: TGTGCCAGCAGCGGGGACAGCGGAGAAGCTTTCTTT; cdr3_aa: CASSGDSGEAFF
d_call: TRBD2; j_call: TRBJ2-1; v_call: TRBV7-2; clone_size: NA; cdr3_nt: TGTGCCAGCAGCTTAGGAGGAAGGGGAAGCGGGGGGCCCTACAATGAGCAGTTCTTC; cdr3_aa: CASSLGGRGSGGPYNEQFF
d_call: TRBD2; j_call: TRBJ2-7; v_call: TRBV7-2; clone_size: NA; cdr3_nt: TGTGCCAGCAGCCCTGGGACTAGCGGGGGCCGCGAGCAGTACTTC; cdr3_aa: CASSPGTSGGREQYF
d_call: NA; j_call: TRBJ1-1; v_call: TRBV6-2/TRBV6-3; clone_size: once; cdr3_nt: TGTGCCAGCAGCCGGCCCCGGGACACCTGGGTGAACACTGAAGCTTTCTTT; cdr3_aa: CASSRPRDTWVNTEAFF
d_call: NA; j_call: TRBJ1-1; v_call: TRBV7-2; clone_size: NA; cdr3_nt: TGTGCCAGCAGCTTACAGGGTTACGCTGAAGCTTTCTTT; cdr3_aa: CASSLQGYAEAFF
d_call: NA; j_call: TRBJ1-2; v_call: TRBV30; clone_size: NA; cdr3_nt: TGTGCCTGGAGTCCCGGCTATGGCTACACCTTC; cdr3_aa: CAWSPGYGYTF
d_call: NA; j_call: TRBJ1-6; v_call: TRBV7-2; clone_size: NA; cdr3_nt: TGTGCCAGCAGCGAATACGCCACAGGGTCACCCCTCCACTTT; cdr3_aa: CASSEYATGSPLHF
d_call: NA; j_call: TRBJ1-3; v_call: TRBV2; clone_size: NA; cdr3_nt: TGTGCCAGCAGTGTCAGGGGCGGGGGAAACACCATATATTTT; cdr3_aa: CASSVRGGGNTIYF
d_call: TRBD1; j_call: TRBJ1-2; v_call: TRBV6-5; clone_size: NA; cdr3_nt: TGTGCCAGCAGTTACCATAGGGGACAGGCCTATGGCTACACCTTC; cdr3_aa: CASSYHRGQAYGYTF
d_call: TRBD1; j_call: TRBJ1-6; v_call: TRBV19; clone_size: NA; cdr3_nt: TGTGCCAGTAGAGCGCGGGACAGAAGTTTTTCACCCCTCCACTTT; cdr3_aa: CASRARDRSFSPLHF
d_call: TRBD1; j_call: TRBJ2-3; v_call: TRBV18; clone_size: NA; cdr3_nt: TGTGCCAGCTCACCAAAAGGGGGCGTTGTCGCAGATACGCAGTATTTT; cdr3_aa: CASSPKGGVVADTQYF
d_call: NA; j_call: TRBJ1-1; v_call: TRBV18; clone_size: NA; cdr3_nt: TGTGCCAGCTCACCGGGGGGGTCGAACACTGAAGCTTTCTTT; cdr3_aa: CASSPGGSNTEAFF
d_call: NA; j_call: TRBJ1-4; v_call: TRBV9; clone_size: NA; cdr3_nt: TGTGCCAGCGGGCCAGGGATGGGGGAAAAACTGTTTTTT; cdr3_aa: CASGPGMGEKLFF
d_call: TRBD1; j_call: TRBJ2-7; v_call: TRBV29-1; clone_size: NA; cdr3_nt: TGCAGCGTGAAGGGACAGGGGCGGTTGTACGAGCAGTACTTC; cdr3_aa: CSVKGQGRLYEQYF
d_call: NA; j_call: TRBJ1-5; v_call: TRBV7-2; clone_size: NA; cdr3_nt: TGTGCCAGCAGCTTGGGGGGAGATCAGCCCCAGCATTTT; cdr3_aa: CASSLGGDQPQHF
d_call: TRBD1; j_call: TRBJ1-1; v_call: TRBV6-7; clone_size: NA; cdr3_nt: TGTGCCAGCAGTTACTCGTTACAGGCAGGGGGCATGAACACTGAAGCTTTCTTT; cdr3_aa: CASSYSLQAGGMNTEAFF
d_call: TRBD1; j_call: TRBJ2-7; v_call: TRBV29-1; clone_size: NA; cdr3_nt: TGCAGCGTCCTTCTACAGGGGGCCGGCGAGCAGTACTTC; cdr3_aa: CSVLLQGAGEQYF
d_call: NA; j_call: TRBJ1-3; v_call: TRBV7-2; clone_size: once; cdr3_nt: TGTGCCAGCAGCTTAGCTCCGGGTACTGGAAACACCATATATTTT; cdr3_aa: CASSLAPGTGNTIYF
d_call: TRBD2; j_call: TRBJ2-4; v_call: TRBV7-2; clone_size: once; cdr3_nt: TGTGCCAGCAGCTGGGCGGGGGGCTTCGAAAACATTCAGTACTTC; cdr3_aa: CASSWAGGFENIQYF
d_call: TRBD2; j_call: TRBJ2-1; v_call: TRBV24-1; clone_size: once; cdr3_nt: TGTGCCACCAGTGATTCCGGACGCGGGAGCTCCTACAATGAGCAGTTCTTC; cdr3_aa: CATSDSGRGSSYNEQFF
d_call: NA; j_call: TRBJ1-2; v_call: TRBV12-3/TRBV12-4; clone_size: NA; cdr3_nt: TGTGCCAGCAACAAAAACCCAGACAGAATCGACACCTTC; cdr3_aa: CASNKNPDRIDTF
d_call: NA; j_call: TRBJ1-6; v_call: TRBV5-1; clone_size: NA; cdr3_nt: TGCGCCAGCAGCTTGGACAGGGATTCACCCCTCCACTTT; cdr3_aa: CASSLDRDSPLHF
d_call: NA; j_call: TRBJ2-5; v_call: TRBV6-6; clone_size: NA; cdr3_nt: TGTGCCAGCAGTCCAACAGTGTACCAAGAGACCCAGTACTTC; cdr3_aa: CASSPTVYQETQYF
d_call: TRBD1; j_call: TRBJ2-7; v_call: TRBV18; clone_size: NA; cdr3_nt: TGTGCCAGCTCACCACCGGCGGGACAGGGACTTTACGAGCAGTACTTC; cdr3_aa: CASSPPAGQGLYEQYF
d_call: TRBD2; j_call: TRBJ2-2; v_call: TRBV27; clone_size: NA; cdr3_nt: TGTGCCAGCAGTCAGACTAGCGGGGGGCACGGGGAGCTGTTTTTT; cdr3_aa: CASSQTSGGHGELFF
d_call: TRBD2; j_call: TRBJ2-7; v_call: TRBV6-5; clone_size: NA; cdr3_nt: TGTGCCTCGTCGCGGGGGGCTGCCGGCGAGCAGTACTTC; cdr3_aa: CASSRGAAGEQYF
d_call: TRBD1; j_call: TRBJ2-1; v_call: TRBV2; clone_size: NA; cdr3_nt: TGTGCCAGCAGTGTTGCCGGGACAGGGTCCTACAATGAGCAGTTCTTC; cdr3_aa: CASSVAGTGSYNEQFF
d_call: TRBD2; j_call: TRBJ2-5; v_call: TRBV6-6; clone_size: NA; cdr3_nt: TGTGCCAGCAGTTACACGACTAGCGGGGGGCTGGAGACCCAGTACTTC; cdr3_aa: CASSYTTSGGLETQYF
d_call: NA; j_call: TRBJ1-2; v_call: TRBV3-1/TRBV3-2; clone_size: few; cdr3_nt: TGTGCCAGCAGCCAAGAGGTTAGCGGCTACACCTTC; cdr3_aa: CASSQEVSGYTF
d_call: NA; j_call: TRBJ2-2; v_call: TRBV5-1; clone_size: NA; cdr3_nt: TGCGCCAGCAGCTTGGTGCAGGGAACCGGGGAGCTGTTTTTT; cdr3_aa: CASSLVQGTGELFF
d_call: NA; j_call: TRBJ1-2; v_call: TRBV5-1; clone_size: NA; cdr3_nt: TGCGCCAGCAGCCGGGTGGGCAGGGAAGATGGCTACACCTTC; cdr3_aa: CASSRVGREDGYTF
d_call: NA; j_call: TRBJ1-5; v_call: TRBV5-1; clone_size: NA; cdr3_nt: TGCGCCAGCAGCGCGACCGGGAGCAATCAGCCCCAGCATTTT; cdr3_aa: CASSATGSNQPQHF
d_call: NA; j_call: TRBJ2-2; v_call: TRBV30; clone_size: once; cdr3_nt: TGTGCCTGGCAGAACACCGGGGAGCTGTTTTTT; cdr3_aa: CAWQNTGELFF
d_call: TRBD1; j_call: TRBJ1-1; v_call: TRBV18; clone_size: NA; cdr3_nt: TGTGCCAGCTCACCGGGACAGGGAGGCGTCACTGAAGCTTTCTTT; cdr3_aa: CASSPGQGGVTEAFF
d_call: TRBD1; j_call: TRBJ1-1; v_call: TRBV12-5; clone_size: NA; cdr3_nt: TGTGCTAGTGGTCAGGGGGCTGACACTGAAGCTTTCTTT; cdr3_aa: CASGQGADTEAFF
d_call: NA; j_call: TRBJ2-7; v_call: TRBV5-1; clone_size: NA; cdr3_nt: TGCGCCAGCAGCTTGGCCGGCTCCTACGAGCAGTACTTC; cdr3_aa: CASSLAGSYEQYF
d_call: TRBD2; j_call: TRBJ2-3; v_call: TRBV4-2; clone_size: NA; cdr3_nt: TGTGCCAGCAGCCACCCCGCGGGGGGCGAGGCGCAGTATTTT; cdr3_aa: CASSHPAGGEAQYF
d_call: NA; j_call: TRBJ2-2; v_call: TRBV6-5; clone_size: NA; cdr3_nt: TGTGCCAGCAGCTTCACAGGATTGTTCACCGGGGAGCTGTTTTTT; cdr3_aa: CASSFTGLFTGELFF